This TCR beta chain emerged from a study of shared clonotypes between healthy human individuals. About the study: The donors, two women and three men, were aged 18 to 49.

The germline V gene has CDR1 MNHEY and CDR2 SMNVEV (reference sequence). Germline trimming cut 4 bases from V and 4 bases from J; bases unmatched to any gene: 8. This CDR3 spans 16 amino acids. Naive CD8 populations comprised CD45RO-negative cells positively selected for CCR7, excluding terminally differentiated effector memory CD45RA+ cells. Findings and caveats of the study: Approximately 4.6% of naive CD4 clonotypes were common to several donors. Clonotypes which were not shared had lower generation probabilities than clonotypes that all four donors shared.

Assay runs were performed at deep level. TCRdb keeps only in-frame clones here, not all; method: immunoSEQ multiplex PCR. In the table there are roughly 2,000,000 clones, roughly 93% of which are singletons. A word on this clone: Its antigen is not known.

The chain joins TRBV27 to TRBJ2-7, with 12 bases matching TRBD1. Sequences were obtained from naive CD8+ T cells from PBMCs. The sequence derives from a man between 18 and 35 years old in good health. Some clones in this sample may be carry-over from other donors' samples. The CDR3, as DNA: TGTGCCAGCAGTTCGAGACCGGGACAGGGGGCTTACGAGCAGTACTTC. Amino acid sequence: CASSSRPGQGAYEQYF.